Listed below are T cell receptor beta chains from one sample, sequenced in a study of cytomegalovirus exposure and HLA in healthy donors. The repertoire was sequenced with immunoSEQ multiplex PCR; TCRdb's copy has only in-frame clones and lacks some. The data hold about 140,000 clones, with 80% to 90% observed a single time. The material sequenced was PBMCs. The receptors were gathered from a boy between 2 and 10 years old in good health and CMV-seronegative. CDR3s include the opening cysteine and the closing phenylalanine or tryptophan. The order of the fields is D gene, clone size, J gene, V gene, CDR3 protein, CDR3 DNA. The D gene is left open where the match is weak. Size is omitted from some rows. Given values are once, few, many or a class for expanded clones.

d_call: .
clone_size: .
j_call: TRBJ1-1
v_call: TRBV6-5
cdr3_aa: CASSYAGRGMNTEAFF
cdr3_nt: TGTGCCAGCAGTTACGCGGGAAGAGGGATGAACACTGAAGCTTTCTTT

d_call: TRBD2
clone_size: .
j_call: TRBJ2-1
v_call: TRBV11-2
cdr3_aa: CASSGLAGPYNEQFF
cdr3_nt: TGTGCCAGCAGCGGCCTAGCGGGACCCTACAATGAGCAGTTCTTC

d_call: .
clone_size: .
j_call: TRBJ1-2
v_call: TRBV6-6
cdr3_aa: CASSYGGLHSYGYTF
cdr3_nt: TGTGCCAGCAGTTATGGTGGTCTCCACTCCTATGGCTACACCTTC

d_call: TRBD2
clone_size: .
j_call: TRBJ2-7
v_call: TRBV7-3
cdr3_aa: CASSEAGGSPYEQYF
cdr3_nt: TGTGCCAGCAGTGAAGCGGGCGGGAGCCCCTACGAGCAGTACTTC

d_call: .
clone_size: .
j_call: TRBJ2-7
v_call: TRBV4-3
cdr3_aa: CASSQDPGTVYEQYF
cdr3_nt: TGCGCCAGCAGCCAAGATCCAGGTACCGTCTACGAGCAGTACTTC

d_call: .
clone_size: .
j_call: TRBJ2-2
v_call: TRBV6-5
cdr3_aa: CASSPLAENTGELFF
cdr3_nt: TGTGCCAGCAGTCCCCTAGCTGAGAACACCGGGGAGCTGTTTTTT

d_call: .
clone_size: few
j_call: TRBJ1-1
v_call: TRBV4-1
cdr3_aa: CASSQPLRGDTEAFF
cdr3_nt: TGCGCCAGCAGCCAACCACTCAGGGGTGACACTGAAGCTTTCTTT

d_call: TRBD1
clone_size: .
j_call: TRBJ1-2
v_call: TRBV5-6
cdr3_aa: CASSQGTGGYYGYTF
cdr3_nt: TGTGCCAGCAGCCAGGGGACAGGGGGGTACTATGGCTACACCTTC

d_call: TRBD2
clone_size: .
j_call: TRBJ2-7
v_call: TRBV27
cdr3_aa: CASSLIAGGGWEQYF
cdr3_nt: TGTGCCAGCAGTTTAATAGCGGGAGGGGGGTGGGAGCAGTACTTC

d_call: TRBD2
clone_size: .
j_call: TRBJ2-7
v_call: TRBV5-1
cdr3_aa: CASSLAGSGMYEQYF
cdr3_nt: TGCGCCAGCAGCTTGGCCGGTAGCGGGATGTACGAGCAGTACTTC

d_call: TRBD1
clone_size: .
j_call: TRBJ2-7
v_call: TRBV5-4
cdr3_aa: CASSLGTGGLIYEQYF
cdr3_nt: TGTGCCAGCAGCTTGGGTACAGGGGGTTTGATCTACGAGCAGTACTTC

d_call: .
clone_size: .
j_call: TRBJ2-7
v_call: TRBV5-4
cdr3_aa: CASSWPGAYEQYF
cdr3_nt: TGTGCCAGCAGCTGGCCAGGGGCCTACGAGCAGTACTTC

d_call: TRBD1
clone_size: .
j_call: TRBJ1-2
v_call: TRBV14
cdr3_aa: CASSQGTASYYGYTF
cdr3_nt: TGTGCCAGCAGCCAGGGGACAGCCTCCTATTATGGCTACACCTTC

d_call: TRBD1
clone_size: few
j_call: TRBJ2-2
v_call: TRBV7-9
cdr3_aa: CASSSNPGQGPPGELFF
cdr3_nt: TGTGCCAGCAGCTCGAATCCGGGACAGGGGCCCCCCGGGGAGCTGTTTTTT

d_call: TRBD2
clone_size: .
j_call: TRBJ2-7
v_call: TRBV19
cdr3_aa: CASSRYPDLAGSYEQYF
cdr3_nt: TGTGCCAGTAGTAGGTATCCTGACCTAGCGGGCTCCTACGAGCAGTACTTC

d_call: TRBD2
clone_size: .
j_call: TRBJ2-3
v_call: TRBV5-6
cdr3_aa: CASSLGPLLAMSTDTQYF
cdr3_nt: TGTGCCAGCAGCTTGGGACCACTACTAGCGATGAGCACAGATACGCAGTATTTT

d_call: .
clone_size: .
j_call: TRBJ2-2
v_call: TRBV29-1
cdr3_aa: CSVVVAGTGELFF
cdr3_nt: TGCAGCGTTGTAGTAGCCGGAACCGGGGAGCTGTTTTTT

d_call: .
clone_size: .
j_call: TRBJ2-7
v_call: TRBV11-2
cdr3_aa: CASSLDPGLREQYF
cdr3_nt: TGTGCCAGCAGCTTAGATCCAGGGTTGAGGGAGCAGTACTTC